The 24 T cell receptor beta chains below all came from one sample that was sequenced in a study of radiotherapy plus CTLA-4 blockade in lung cancer. The assay was immunoSEQ multiplex PCR, and TCRdb's table has in-frame clones only and misses some. The table records 15,000 to 20,000 clones, about 84% of them present only once. The material was peripheral blood, obtained from a patient treated with radiotherapy plus ipilimumab. These receptors originate from a human donor with non-small cell lung cancer whose response to radiotherapy plus ipilimumab could not be evaluated.

V and J are TRBV7-9 and TRBJ1-5, with D hard to call. Looked up from germline, CDR1 is SEHNR and CDR2 is FQNEAQ (reference sequence). The CDR3 totals 15 residues. The V end was cut by 1 base, the J end by 8 bases, with 15 bases between. The CDR3 protein is CASSLGGERWEPQHF. CDR3 coding DNA: TGTGCCAGCAGCTTAGGTGGGGAGCGATGGGAGCCCCAGCATTTT.

The chain recombines TRBV12-5 with TRBJ1-1; TRBD1 matches 9 bases. The CDR3 covers 16 residues. V was clipped by 0 bases and J by 7 bases; unmatched bases: 9. CDR1 LGHNT and CDR2 FRNRAP come from the germline V gene. The CDR3 spells CASGLVRGQGSIEAFF. CDR3 DNA: TGTGCTAGTGGTTTGGTAAGGGGACAGGGATCCATTGAAGCTTTCTTT.

The table lists this clone with a count of one. The V call is TRBV10-2, the J call TRBJ2-1, with D uncertain. This CDR3 region has 11 residues. Germline CDR1 reads WSHSY; CDR2 reads SAAADI. V was shortened by 5 bases and J by 7 bases, with 6 bases between the two germline ends. The CDR3: CASSPVNEQFF. CDR3 in DNA: TGCGCCAGCAGTCCCGTGAATGAGCAGTTCTTC.

This chain connects TRBV19 to TRBJ2-4; 9 bases align to TRBD1. The CDR3 is 15 amino acids. CDR1 LNHDA and CDR2 SQIVND come from the germline V gene (reference sequence). The junction had 5 bases not matched to a gene; V was cut back by 5 bases and J by 3 bases. CDR3 DNA sequence: TGTGCCAGTAGTCCTCGGACAGGGGACAAAAACATTCAGTACTTC. It is translated as CASSPRTGDKNIQYF.

The chain is built from TRBV5-1 and TRBJ1-5, with 8 nucleotides matching TRBD1. Trimming took 2 bases from V and 6 from J; bases not matched to a gene: 10. This CDR3 region has 16 residues. Germline V gene lookup returns CDR1 SGHRS and CDR2 YFSETQ. CDR3 region: CASSFDELQGGQPQHF. DNA for the CDR3: TGCGCCAGCAGCTTTGATGAGCTACAGGGGGGTCAGCCCCAGCATTTT.

V gene TRBV19 combines with J gene TRBJ1-5; 7 bases align to TRBD1. The V gene end was trimmed by 5 bases and the J gene end by 0 bases; junction bases not matched to a gene: 10. The CDR3 extends over 17 amino acids. Germline V gene data show CDR1 as LNHDA and CDR2 as SQIVND (reference sequence). CDR3 in amino acids: CASSVRTSGGSNQPQHF. CDR3 in DNA: TGTGCCAGTAGTGTCCGAACGTCAGGGGGTAGCAATCAGCCCCAGCATTTT.

J is TRBJ2-3 and V is TRBV7-2; D is ambiguous. V lost 2 bases, J lost 2 bases, and 8 bases lay in between. Germline V gives CDR1 SGHTA, CDR2 FQGNSA. The CDR3 runs to 14 residues. CDR3 sequence: CASSLSRVTDTQYF. Written as DNA, the CDR3 is TGTGCCAGCAGCTTATCGCGCGTCACAGATACGCAGTATTTT.

The J gene is TRBJ2-3, the V gene TRBV6-5; D not certain. The V gene lost 4 bases and the J gene lost 0 bases, with 14 bases spanning the gap. CDR1 is MNHEY and CDR2 is SVGAGI in the germline V gene. The CDR3 has 16 amino acids. CDR3 residues: CASSSTTPSSTDTQYF. In DNA, the CDR3 is TGTGCCAGCAGTTCGACAACTCCTTCTAGCACAGATACGCAGTATTTT.

The rearrangement uses TRBV6-6 and TRBJ2-1, with 13 nucleotides matching TRBD2. This CDR3 region has 14 residues. Germline V lookup: CDR1 MNHNY, CDR2 SVGAGI (reference sequence). The junction had 3 bases not matched to a gene; V was cut back by 5 bases and J by 8 bases. For the CDR3, the DNA is TGTGCCAGCAGTCCGACTAGCGGGAGGCATGAGCAGTTCTTC. It is translated as CASSPTSGRHEQFF.

The chain joins TRBV5-1 to TRBJ1-1; TRBD1 might be the D (6 bases). CDR1 is SGHRS and CDR2 is YFSETQ in the germline V gene. V lost 4 bases to trimming and J lost 6 bases, with 19 bases between them. This CDR3 spans 15 amino acids. CDR3: CASSEQGLLRAEAFF. The CDR3 DNA is TGCGCCAGCAGCGAACAGGGCCTACTGAGGGCTGAAGCTTTCTTT.

The gene calls are TRBV5-5 and TRBJ1-6; D not resolved. Germline assignment: CDR1 SGHKS and CDR2 YYEKEE (reference sequence). The CDR3 length is 16 residues. V dropped 2 bases and J dropped 5 bases, with 14 bases sitting between them. CDR3 region: CASSLAGDGNNSPLHF. CDR3 DNA: TGTGCCAGCAGCTTAGCGGGTGACGGAAATAATTCACCCCTCCACTTT.

The rearrangement uses TRBV15 and TRBJ1-4; D is unclear. CDR3 length: 16 amino acids. V lost 0 bases and J lost 8, with 16 bases in between. CDR1 is LNHNV and CDR2 is YYDKDF in the germline V gene (reference sequence). The CDR3 spells CATSRDVTAGGEKLFF. Here the CDR3 DNA reads TGTGCCACCAGCAGAGATGTTACCGCAGGAGGGGAAAAACTGTTTTTT.

This clone was seen only a few times. Written as DNA, the CDR3 is TGTGCCAGCAGCCGTAACAGGGGAAGGGGATATGGCTACACCTTC. Translated, it gives CASSRNRGRGYGYTF. This rearrangement joins TRBV5-6 to TRBJ1-2; the match to TRBD1 covers 7 bases. This CDR3 is built from 15 residues. CDR1 and CDR2 (germline): SGHDT, YYEEEE. The V segment lost 4 bases and the J segment 5 bases; nucleotides outside the gene matches: 11.

V and J are TRBV12-5 and TRBJ2-2; possibly TRBD1 for D (7 bases). Germline V gives CDR1 LGHNT, CDR2 FRNRAP. This CDR3 has 18 amino acids. Deletions cut 4 bases from V and 6 bases from J, with 24 bases between. Written as DNA, the CDR3 is TGTGCTAGTGGTTCCCCATCGGGGGAGACAGGGAGGCCCGGGGAGCTGTTTTTT. Protein: CASGSPSGETGRPGELFF.

The chain carries TRBV6-5 and TRBJ2-3; no clear D. CDR1 MNHEY and CDR2 SVGAGI come from the germline V gene. This CDR3 is 12 amino acids long. V was pared by 11 bases and J by 0 bases, with 9 bases between. The CDR3 loop reads CAVAGSTDTQYF. CDR3 DNA: TGTGCCGTGGCAGGAAGCACAGATACGCAGTATTTT.

The rearrangement uses TRBV18 and TRBJ2-3; 9 positions match TRBD2. The CDR3 has 16 residues. CDR1 KGHSH and CDR2 LQKENI come from the germline V gene. V was clipped by 3 bases and J by 1 base; unmatched bases: 5. The CDR3 sequence: CASSPPLAGRTDTQYF. CDR3 nucleotide sequence: TGTGCCAGCTCACCCCCCCTAGCGGGGCGCACAGATACGCAGTATTTT.

The V gene is TRBV10-3, the J gene TRBJ2-7; 8 bases match TRBD2. The CDR3 sequence is 13 residues long. V dropped 4 bases and J dropped 6; count of bases not matched to a gene: 5. Germline CDR1 reads ENHRY; CDR2 reads SYGVKD. The CDR3 nucleotides read TGTGCCATCAGTGTGACTAGCGACGGCGAGCAGTACTTC. Translated, it gives CAISVTSDGEQYF.

The gene calls are TRBV25-1 and TRBJ1-5; unclear D gene. The germline V gene has CDR1 MGHDK and CDR2 SYGVNS. This CDR3 region has 13 residues. Between the trimmed V and J ends, which lost 0 bases and 4 bases, there was a span of 4 bases. CDR3 loop: CASSEYQNQPQHF. Here the CDR3 DNA reads TGTGCCAGCAGTGAATATCAGAATCAGCCCCAGCATTTT.

This chain uses TRBV29-1 with TRBJ1-2, with 8 bases aligning to TRBD1. The CDR3 has 14 residues. V lost 6 bases and J lost 4; bases outside the gene matches: 10. Germline values: CDR1 SQVTM, CDR2 ANQGSEA. This CDR3 is CSVALPGGAYGYTF. DNA of the CDR3: TGCAGCGTCGCCCTGCCAGGGGGCGCCTATGGCTACACCTTC. Using reference TRBV29-1 and TRBJ1-2 for the parts outside the CDR3, the full variable domain is SAVISQKPSRDICQRGTSLTIQCQVDSQVTMMFWYRQQPGQSLTLIATANQGSEATYESGFVIDKFPISRPNLTFSTLTVSNMSPEDSSIYLCSVALPGGAYGYTFGSGTRLTVV.

This chain joins TRBV5-1 and TRBJ2-4; TRBD1 aligns across 8 bases. V shed 1 base, J shed 0 bases, and the junction held 6 bases outside the gene matches. The CDR3 has 17 residues. Looked up from germline, CDR1 is SGHRS and CDR2 is YFSETQ. The CDR3 bases are TGCGCCAGCAGCTTGACAGGGGGATCTATAGCCAAAAACATTCAGTACTTC. Protein: CASSLTGGSIAKNIQYF.

The rearrangement joins TRBV10-3 to TRBJ1-2; tentatively, D is TRBD1 (6 bases). CDR3 length: 17 residues. The V gene's germline CDR1 is ENHRY and CDR2 SYGVKD. V lost 4 bases and J 4 bases, leaving 22 bases between the germline ends. CDR3 in DNA: TGTGCCATCAGTGCGTCCCGTTTGGTACAGGGTGGCTATGGCTACACCTTC. Translated: CAISASRLVQGGYGYTF.

This clone has a handful of counts. The chain combines TRBV7-9 with TRBJ2-7; TRBD1 aligns across 9 bases. Germline CDR1 reads SEHNR; CDR2 reads FQNEAQ (reference sequence). V gave up 5 bases and J gave up 5 bases; unmatched junction bases: 7. The CDR3 loop spans 14 amino acids. The CDR3 DNA is TGTGCCAGCAGCCCCGACAGGGGGTACCACGAGCAGTACTTC. This sequence encodes CASSPDRGYHEQYF.

The J gene is TRBJ1-6, the V gene TRBV25-1; no definite D call. The germline gives CDR1 MGHDK, CDR2 SYGVNS. Trimming left V 2 bases short and J 7 bases short, with 9 bases between. This CDR3 has 14 residues. CDR3 protein: CASSEMGWNSPLHF. CDR3 sequence (DNA): TGTGCCAGCAGTGAAATGGGCTGGAATTCACCCCTCCACTTT.

The chain links TRBV6-5 to TRBJ2-7, with 9 bases aligning to TRBD1. J gave up 5 bases and V 6 bases, and 8 bases lay outside the gene matches. Germline assignment: CDR1 MNHEY and CDR2 SVGAGI. This CDR3 region has 14 residues. In DNA, the CDR3 is TGTGCCAGCAGCCGCATCTGGACAGGGGACGAGCAGTACTTC. It yields the protein CASSRIWTGDEQYF.